The rows below give T cell receptor beta chains drawn from one sample of a study of T-cell reconstitution after alpha-beta-depleted transplantation in children. One entry per CDR3 protein, called by TCRdb with MiXCR from the PCR reads. The repertoire holds roughly 200,000 distinct CDR3 sequences, with around 9.2% as singletons. The sample here was PBMCs, mostly from graft donor cells, taken 360 days after TCRalphabeta/CD19-depleted stem cell transplant. The receptors derive from a male patient aged 2-15 years who had a stem cell transplant for acute myeloid leukemia, so the T cells may come from the graft donor. Each CDR3 is given with its conserved first and last residue. D genes are given only for firm matches. The size of a clone is reported for some rows only, either as once, few or many, or as a class for expanded clones.

clone_size j_call v_call d_call cdr3_nt cdr3_aa
. TRBJ2-7 TRBV12-3/TRBV12-4 . TGTGCCGGCAGTTTAGATGGGGGGCTTGGCTACGAGCAGTACTTC CAGSLDGGLGYEQYF
many TRBJ2-5 TRBV10-3 TRBD1 TGTGCCATCAGTGTCGGACAGGGGGAAGAGACCCAGTACTTC CAISVGQGEETQYF
. TRBJ2-1 TRBV6-1 . TGTGCCAGCAGTGGTGATCAACCGCGCTCCTACAATGAGCAGTTCTTC CASSGDQPRSYNEQFF
many TRBJ2-1 TRBV12-3/TRBV12-4 . TGTGCCGGCAGTTCGGACGGATACAATGAGCAGTTCTTC CAGSSDGYNEQFF
many TRBJ2-7 TRBV20-1 TRBD1 TGCAGTGCTAGATACAGGGGATCGTACGAGCAGTACTTC CSARYRGSYEQYF
few TRBJ1-2 TRBV29-1 . TGCAGCGTGTACAGGCGCGGCTATGGCTACACCTTC CSVYRRGYGYTF
few TRBJ2-1 TRBV6-2/TRBV6-3 TRBD2 TGTGCCAGCAGTTACGGGCTAGCGGATTACTACAATGAGCAGTTCTTC CASSYGLADYYNEQFF
few TRBJ1-1 TRBV7-6 TRBD1 TGTGCCAGCAGCTTCCGTTCGAAGGGACAGGGAGGTGTAACTGAAGCTTTCTTT CASSFRSKGQGGVTEAFF
few TRBJ1-5 TRBV7-2 . TGTGCCAGCAGCTGGACGGTCTATAGCAATCAGCCCCAGCATTTT CASSWTVYSNQPQHF
many TRBJ1-1 TRBV20-1 . TGCAGTGCTCATGGGGGGGCAGGGAACACTGAAGCTTTCTTT CSAHGGAGNTEAFF
many TRBJ2-4 TRBV29-1 TRBD1 TGCAGCGCCGGACAGGGTAACATTCAGTACTTC CSAGQGNIQYF
. TRBJ2-5 TRBV24-1 . TGTGCCACCCAAGGGGGGTGGGAAGAGACCCAGTACTTC CATQGGWEETQYF
many TRBJ1-1 TRBV12-3/TRBV12-4 . TGTGCCAGCAGTTTAGCGCGTCTAATCTTGAACACTGAAGCTTTCTTT CASSLARLILNTEAFF
few TRBJ2-7 TRBV4-1 TRBD2 TGCGCCAGCAGCCAAATGCTAGCGGGAGGTCGAGGCGAGCAGTACTTC CASSQMLAGGRGEQYF
many TRBJ2-2 TRBV12-3/TRBV12-4 . TGTGCCAGCAGTTTAGGGCTCGGCGCCAATACTTGGAACACCGGGGAGCTGTTTTTT CASSLGLGANTWNTGELFF
. TRBJ2-1 TRBV12-3/TRBV12-4 TRBD1 TGTGCCAGCAGTTTACGGATAGACAGGGCCAATGAGCAGTTCTTC CASSLRIDRANEQFF